These 25 T cell receptor beta chains came from one sample sequenced in a study of T cell responses to AZD1222 COVID-19 vaccine. TCRdb keeps only in-frame clones here, not all; method: immunoSEQ multiplex PCR. This table holds approximately 140,000 clones, around 90% found once. The sequencing here drew on peripheral blood, taken on day 0 of AZD1222 vaccination. The receptors here all came from an adult in good health.

This sequence joins TRBV4-3 and TRBJ1-4; no reliable D call. Germline-derived CDR1 and CDR2 are LGHNA and YSLEER. CDR3 length: 16 amino acids. V dropped 0 bases and J dropped 0 bases, with 8 bases sitting between them. The CDR3 protein is CASSQDSGATNEKLFF. In DNA, the CDR3 is TGCGCCAGCAGCCAAGATTCTGGGGCAACTAATGAAAAACTGTTTTTT.

The chain has TRBV6-6 and TRBJ2-7; the match to TRBD2 covers 12 bases. The V and J ends lost 6 bases and 0 bases, in that order; junction bases with no gene match: 6. This CDR3 is 16 amino acids long. Germline values: CDR1 MNHNY, CDR2 SVGAGI (reference sequence). CDR3 sequence: CASRSLAGGTSYEQYF. In DNA form, the CDR3 reads TGTGCCAGCAGATCCCTAGCGGGGGGGACCTCCTACGAGCAGTACTTC.

The gene calls are TRBV24-1 and TRBJ2-6, with D possibly being TRBD1 or TRBD2 (6 bases each). This CDR3 comprises 13 residues. V was trimmed by 12 bases and J by 12 bases, leaving 20 bases between them. CDR1 and CDR2 from the germline V gene are KGHDR and SFDVKD. The CDR3 protein is CAAPGGNPSVLTF. CDR3 in DNA: TGTGCCGCCCCCGGGGGCAACCCAAGCGTCCTGACTTTC.

This chain connects TRBV18 to TRBJ1-3; perhaps TRBD1 as D (5 bases). The germline V and J ends were trimmed by 5 bases and 2 bases, with 19 bases remaining between them. The CDR3 runs to 17 residues. The germline gives CDR1 KGHSH, CDR2 LQKENI. The CDR3 protein is CASSKPGGAGPGNTIYF. CDR3 nucleotide sequence: TGTGCCAGCTCAAAACCAGGCGGGGCCGGGCCTGGAAACACCATATATTTT.

This clone occurred a few times. The rearrangement uses TRBV28 and TRBJ1-2, with no clear D. V was pared by 6 bases and J by 3 bases, with 23 bases between. The CDR3 extends over 17 amino acids. Germline CDR1 MDHEN, CDR2 SYDVKM. The CDR3 is CASSSGMGGNPYYGYTF. For the CDR3, the DNA is TGTGCCAGCAGCTCCGGGATGGGAGGGAACCCCTACTATGGCTACACCTTC.

The chain joins TRBV5-8 to TRBJ2-7, with D perhaps assigned TRBD1 or TRBD2 (5 bases each). Germline CDR1 SGHTS, CDR2 YDEGEE. V shed 2 bases and J shed 4 bases, with 10 bases lying between them. The CDR3 is 13 amino acids. DNA of the CDR3: TGTGCCAGCAGCTTTGGTGGGGGATACGAGCAGTACTTC. Encoded protein: CASSFGGGYEQYF.

This rearrangement joins TRBV6-2 or TRBV6-3 to TRBJ2-7; D uncertain. Germline CDR1 MNHEY, CDR2 SVGEGT. The CDR3 runs 11 residues. V lost 6 bases to trimming and J lost 6 bases, with 9 bases between them. CDR3 sequence reads: CASSPPGEQYF. The CDR3 region has the DNA TGTGCCAGCAGCCCACCGGGCGAGCAGTACTTC.

The J gene is TRBJ2-5, the V gene TRBV5-6; D is undetermined. Germline V gene data show CDR1 as SGHDT and CDR2 as YYEEEE. The V end was cut by 1 base, the J end by 1 base, with 8 bases between. The CDR3 is 14 amino acids. The CDR3 DNA follows: TGTGCCAGCAGCTTGACTTCGATCCAAGAGACCCAGTACTTC. Protein sequence: CASSLTSIQETQYF.

Only a few counts were recorded for this clone. This chain links TRBV5-1 with TRBJ2-7; D is undetermined. The CDR3 has 14 residues. Germline V gene sequence: CDR1 SGHRS, CDR2 YFSETQ. V lost 3 bases and J lost 3, with 13 bases in between. The CDR3 loop reads CASSSGPGNYEQYF. DNA for the CDR3: TGCGCCAGCAGCTCCGGACCTGGAAACTACGAGCAGTACTTC. The full variable domain, rest sourced from reference TRBV5-1 and TRBJ2-7, is KAGVTQTPRYLIKTRGQQVTLSCSPISGHRSVSWYQQTPGQGLQFLFEYFSETQRNKGNFPGRFSGRQFSNSRSEMNVSTLELGDSALYLCASSSGPGNYEQYFGPGTRLTVT.

CDR3 DNA: TGTGCCAGCAGTCGGGACCGAGCTCCCTACGAGCAGTACTTC. Translation gives CASSRDRAPYEQYF. The V gene is TRBV5-4, the J gene TRBJ2-7; D possibly uses TRBD1 or TRBD2 (5 bases each). V gave up 5 bases and J gave up 2 bases, with 14 bases separating them. This CDR3 has 14 residues. Germline loops: CDR1 SGHNT, CDR2 YYREEE (reference sequence).

The chain is built from TRBV11-2 and TRBJ1-2; D is unresolved. Germline CDR1 reads SGHAT; CDR2 reads FQNNGV. V lost 5 bases and J lost 8, with 15 bases in between. The CDR3 sequence is 13 residues long. The CDR3 coding sequence is TGTGCCAGCAGCCCAGCCCCCGGTAGAGGCTACACCTTC. It is translated as CASSPAPGRGYTF.

The CDR3 protein is CASSILLAGGRNEQFF. The CDR3 DNA is TGTGCCAGTAGTATTCTACTAGCGGGAGGGCGGAATGAGCAGTTCTTC. The V gene is TRBV19, the J gene TRBJ2-1, with 13 bases aligning to TRBD2. CDR1 LNHDA and CDR2 SQIVND come from the germline V gene (reference sequence). Trimming at V came to 3 bases and at J to 7 bases, leaving 6 bases not matched to a gene. The CDR3 is 16 amino acids.

The V gene is TRBV24-1, the J gene TRBJ1-1; TRBD1 matches 7 bases. The trim removed 7 bases at V and 4 bases at J, leaving 8 bases unmatched. This CDR3 region has 14 residues. CDR1 and CDR2 from the germline V gene are KGHDR and SFDVKD. The CDR3 is CATRSNRGPTEAFF. The CDR3 DNA reads as TGTGCCACCAGAAGTAACAGGGGACCCACTGAAGCTTTCTTT.

The V and J genes are TRBV9 and TRBJ2-3, with 10 bases that match TRBD2. The CDR3 spans 14 residues. V was clipped by 2 bases and J by 5 bases; unmatched bases: 2. Germline lookup yields CDR1 SGDLS and CDR2 YYNGEE. CDR3 sequence (DNA): TGTGCCAGCAGCGTTGGACTAGCGGTAGATACGCAGTATTTT. Translation: CASSVGLAVDTQYF.

The chain combines TRBV9 with TRBJ2-3; D is undetermined. The V end lost 3 bases, the J end lost 7 bases, and 6 bases lay between the germline ends. The length of the CDR3 is 11 residues. From germline, CDR1 is SGDLS and CDR2 YYNGEE. CDR3 DNA sequence: TGTGCCAGCAGCGAGGTAAATACGCAGTATTTT. Its translation is CASSEVNTQYF.

The chain has TRBV9 and TRBJ1-5; D might be TRBD1 (6 bases). The CDR3 contains 16 residues. In germline, CDR1 is SGDLS, CDR2 YYNGEE. V was clipped by 4 bases and J by 1 base, with 15 bases between them. CDR3 nucleotides: TGTGCCAGCAGCCCCCAAGCGGGGGGCAGCAATCAGCCCCAGCATTTT. It codes for CASSPQAGGSNQPQHF.

This clone is a singleton in its sample. The chain recombines TRBV10-3 with TRBJ1-2; D call uncertain. V lost 4 bases, J lost 8 bases, and 17 bases lay in between. The CDR3 covers 14 residues. Germline V gene sequence: CDR1 ENHRY, CDR2 SYGVKD. CDR3 nucleotides: TGTGCCATCAGTGGTAGTTCGTCCTCCGCAGGCTACACCTTC. Translation gives CAISGSSSSAGYTF.

The chain combines TRBV30 with TRBJ1-1; D might be TRBD1 (5 bases). Germline V gene sequence: CDR1 GTSNPN, CDR2 SVGIG (reference sequence). V was pared by 2 bases and J by 4 bases, with 11 bases between. This CDR3 is built from 13 residues. Here the CDR3 DNA reads TGTGCCTGGAGTCAGGGAGTCTTCACTGAAGCTTTCTTT. It is translated as CAWSQGVFTEAFF.

This clone was detected once. The rearrangement links TRBV27 to TRBJ2-5; TRBD1 is a possible D gene (5 bases). The V and J ends lost 5 bases and 5 bases respectively, with 18 bases between them. Germline loops: CDR1 MNHEY, CDR2 SMNVEV (reference sequence). This CDR3 contains 15 residues. The CDR3 here is CASSKQTGRRETQYF. The CDR3, as DNA: TGTGCCAGCAGTAAGCAAACAGGACGCCGGGAGACCCAGTACTTC.

This clone has a single count. Distinct nucleotide sequences in the sample also encode this CDR3. V gene TRBV7-2 combines with J gene TRBJ2-1; TRBD2 matches 10 bases. The germline V gene encodes CDR1 SGHTA and CDR2 FQGNSA. V dropped 1 base and J dropped 4; count of bases not matched to a gene: 1. The CDR3 contains 15 residues. CDR3 bases: TGTGCCAGCAGCTTAGGAGCGGGAGGGTACAATGAGCAGTTCTTC. It translates to CASSLGAGGYNEQFF.

This chain connects TRBV7-2 to TRBJ1-2; D is unresolved. The V gene's germline CDR1 is SGHTA and CDR2 FQGNSA. Trimming left V 0 bases short and J 0 bases short, with 5 bases between. The CDR3 loop spans 14 amino acids. As DNA, the CDR3 is TGTGCCAGCAGCTTAGCCCCAGCTAACTATGGCTACACCTTC. Encoded protein: CASSLAPANYGYTF.

Within the sample, this clone is medium-sized. CDR3 sequence reads: CASRETDDNTEAFF. Here the CDR3 DNA reads TGTGCCAGCAGGGAGACAGACGACAACACTGAAGCTTTCTTT. The chain carries TRBV6-1 and TRBJ1-1; D is possibly TRBD1 (5 bases). This CDR3 contains 14 residues. Germline CDR1 MNHNS, CDR2 SASEGT. V was trimmed by 6 bases and J by 2 bases, leaving 13 bases between them.

CDR3 sequence (DNA): TGCGCCAGCAGCCAAGCCGACGGGGGGCACACCGGGGAGCTGTTTTTT. Its protein is CASSQADGGHTGELFF. The rearrangement uses TRBV4-1 and TRBJ2-2; possible D gene TRBD2, 7 bases. The CDR3 spans 16 residues. The V end was cut by 1 base, the J end by 3 bases, with 12 bases between. The germline V gene has CDR1 MGHRA and CDR2 YSYEKL.

In DNA, the CDR3 is TGCGCCAGCAGCCTAGGGGACAGTCCTTTTAATGGCTACACCTTC. It yields the protein CASSLGDSPFNGYTF. The chain uses TRBV5-1 and TRBJ1-2, with 7 bases identical to TRBD1. CDR1 is SGHRS, CDR2 YFSETQ, per germline. CDR3 size: 15 residues. Trimming took 4 bases from V and 6 from J; bases not matched to a gene: 12.

The chain combines TRBV3-1 (or the pseudogene TRBV3-2) with TRBJ2-2; 9 positions match TRBD2. The CDR3 consists of 15 residues. V shed 1 base, J shed 5 bases, and the junction held 2 bases outside the gene matches. Germline-derived CDR1 and CDR2 are LGHDT and YNNKEL (reference sequence). The CDR3 loop reads CASSQGLAGTGELFF. Here the CDR3 DNA reads TGTGCCAGCAGCCAAGGGCTAGCGGGGACCGGGGAGCTGTTTTTT.